A single TCR beta chain is shown here with its context. This record comes from a study of identical twins. Germline assignment: CDR1 SGHDT and CDR2 YYEEEE. Trimming removed 1 base from V and 9 bases from J, with 20 bases in between. This CDR3 is built from 17 residues. TCRdb re-derived calls from the 5' RACE reads in MiXCR, one entry per CDR3 protein. This sample has about 530,000 distinct CDR3 sequences, with nearly 15% found just once. These data were also reused for a study on yellow fever vaccine responses in identical twins.

The sample consisted of CD4+ T cells sorted from blood. The chain uses TRBV5-6 and TRBJ1-6; perhaps TRBD1 as D (5 bases). The sequence was collected from a woman between 18 and 29 years old in good health. The DNA of the CDR3 is TGTGCCAGCAGCTTGTGGGACCGACAAACCCTGGCTTCACCCCTCCACTTT. It encodes CASSLWDRQTLASPLHF.